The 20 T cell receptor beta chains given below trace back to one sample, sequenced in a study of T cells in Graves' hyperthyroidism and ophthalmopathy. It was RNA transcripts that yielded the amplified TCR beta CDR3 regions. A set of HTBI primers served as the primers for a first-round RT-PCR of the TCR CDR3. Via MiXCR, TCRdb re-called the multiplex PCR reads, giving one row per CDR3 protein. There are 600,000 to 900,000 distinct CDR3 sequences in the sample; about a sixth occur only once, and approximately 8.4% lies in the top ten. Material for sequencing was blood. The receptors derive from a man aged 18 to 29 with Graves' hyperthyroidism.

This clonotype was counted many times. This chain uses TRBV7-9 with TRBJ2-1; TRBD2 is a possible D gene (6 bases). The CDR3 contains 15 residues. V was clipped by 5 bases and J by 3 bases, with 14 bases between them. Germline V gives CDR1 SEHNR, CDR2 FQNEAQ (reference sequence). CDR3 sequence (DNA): TGTGCCAGCAGCGGGACCGGGGGATTCTACAATGAGCAGTTCTTC. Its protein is CASSGTGGFYNEQFF.

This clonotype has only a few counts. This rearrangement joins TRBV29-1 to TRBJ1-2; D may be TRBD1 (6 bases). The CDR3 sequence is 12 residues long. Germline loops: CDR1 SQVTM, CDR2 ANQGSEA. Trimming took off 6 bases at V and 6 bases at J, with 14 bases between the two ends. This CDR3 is CSVAQGGDGYTF. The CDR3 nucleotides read TGCAGCGTCGCCCAAGGGGGGGATGGCTACACCTTC. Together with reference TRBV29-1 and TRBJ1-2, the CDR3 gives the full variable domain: SAVISQKPSRDICQRGTSLTIQCQVDSQVTMMFWYRQQPGQSLTLIATANQGSEATYESGFVIDKFPISRPNLTFSTLTVSNMSPEDSSIYLCSVAQGGDGYTFGSGTRLTVV.

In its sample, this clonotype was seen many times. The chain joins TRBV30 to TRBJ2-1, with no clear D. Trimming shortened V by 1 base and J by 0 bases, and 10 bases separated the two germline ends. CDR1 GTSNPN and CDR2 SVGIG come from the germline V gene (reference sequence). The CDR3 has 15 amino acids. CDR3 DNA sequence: TGTGCCTGGAGTGCCTTTGGTAGCTCCTACAATGAGCAGTTCTTC. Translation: CAWSAFGSSYNEQFF.

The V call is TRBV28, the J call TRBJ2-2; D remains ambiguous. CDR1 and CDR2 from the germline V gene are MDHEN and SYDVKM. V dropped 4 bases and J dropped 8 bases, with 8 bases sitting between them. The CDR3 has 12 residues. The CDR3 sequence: CASSSSWGELFF. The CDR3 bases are TGTGCCAGCAGTTCCTCTTGGGGGGAGCTGTTTTTT.

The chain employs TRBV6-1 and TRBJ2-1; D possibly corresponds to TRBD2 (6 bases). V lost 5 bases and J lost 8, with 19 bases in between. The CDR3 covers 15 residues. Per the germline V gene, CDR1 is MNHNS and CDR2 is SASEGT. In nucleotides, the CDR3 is TGTGCCAGCAGTCCGCCCGGGGGTAGGAGGGATGAGCAGTTCTTC. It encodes CASSPPGGRRDEQFF.

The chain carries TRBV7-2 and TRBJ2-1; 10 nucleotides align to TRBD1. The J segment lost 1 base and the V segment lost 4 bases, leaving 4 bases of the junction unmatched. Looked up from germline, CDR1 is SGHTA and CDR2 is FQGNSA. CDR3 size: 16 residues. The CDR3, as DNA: TGTGCCAGCAGCTGGGGACAGGGGATATCCTACAATGAGCAGTTCTTC. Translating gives CASSWGQGISYNEQFF. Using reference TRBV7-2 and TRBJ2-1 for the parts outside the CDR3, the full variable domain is GAGVSQSPSNKVTEKGKDVELRCDPISGHTALYWYRQSLGQGLEFLIYFQGNSAPDKSGLPSDRFSAERTGGSVSTLTIQRTQQEDSAVYLCASSWGQGISYNEQFFGPGTRLTVL.

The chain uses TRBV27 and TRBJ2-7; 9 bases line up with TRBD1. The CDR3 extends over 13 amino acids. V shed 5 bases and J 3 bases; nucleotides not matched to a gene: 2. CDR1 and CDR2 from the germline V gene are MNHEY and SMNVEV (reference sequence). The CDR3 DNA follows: TGTGCCAGCAGTCACAGGGGGCTCTACGAGCAGTACTTC. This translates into CASSHRGLYEQYF.

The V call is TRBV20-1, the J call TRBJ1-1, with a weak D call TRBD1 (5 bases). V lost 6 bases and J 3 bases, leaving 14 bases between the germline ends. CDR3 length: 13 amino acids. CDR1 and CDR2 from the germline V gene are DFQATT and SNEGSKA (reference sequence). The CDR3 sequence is CSAPPGSYTEAFF. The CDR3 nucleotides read TGCAGTGCCCCGCCAGGGAGTTACACTGAAGCTTTCTTT.

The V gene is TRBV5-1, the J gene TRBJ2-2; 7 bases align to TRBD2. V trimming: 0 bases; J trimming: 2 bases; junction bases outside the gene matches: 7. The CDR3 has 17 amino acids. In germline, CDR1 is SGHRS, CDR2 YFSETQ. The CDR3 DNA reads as TGCGCCAGCAGCTTGGTCGCTAGCGGCGCTAACACCGGGGAGCTGTTTTTT. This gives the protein CASSLVASGANTGELFF. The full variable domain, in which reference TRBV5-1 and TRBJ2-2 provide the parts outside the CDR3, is KAGVTQTPRYLIKTRGQQVTLSCSPISGHRSVSWYQQTPGQGLQFLFEYFSETQRNKGNFPGRFSGRQFSNSRSEMNVSTLELGDSALYLCASSLVASGANTGELFFGEGSRLTVL.

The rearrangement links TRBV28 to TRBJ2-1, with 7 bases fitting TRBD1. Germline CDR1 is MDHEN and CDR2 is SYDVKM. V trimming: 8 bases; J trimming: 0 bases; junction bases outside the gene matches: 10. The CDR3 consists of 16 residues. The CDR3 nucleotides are TGTGCCAGCTCGCCCCCGAGGGGGCGCTCCTACAATGAGCAGTTCTTC. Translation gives CASSPPRGRSYNEQFF.

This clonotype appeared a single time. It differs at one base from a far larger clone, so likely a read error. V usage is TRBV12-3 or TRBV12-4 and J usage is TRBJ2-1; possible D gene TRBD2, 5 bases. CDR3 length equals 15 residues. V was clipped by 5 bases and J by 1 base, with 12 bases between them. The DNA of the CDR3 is TGTGCCAGCAGTCCACTAGTGGGATCCTACAATGAGCAGTTCTTC. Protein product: CASSPLVGSYNEQFF.

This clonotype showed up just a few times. In DNA, the CDR3 is TGTGCCAGTAGTATAGCAACAGCCAATGAGCAGTTCTTC. Protein product: CASSIATANEQFF. The chain carries TRBV19 and TRBJ2-1; D is undetermined. The V gene lost 1 base and the J gene lost 6 bases, with 7 bases spanning the gap. The CDR3 has 13 amino acids. The germline V gene encodes CDR1 LNHDA and CDR2 SQIVND (reference sequence).

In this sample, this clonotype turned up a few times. The CDR3 DNA follows: TGTGCCAGCAGTCCGGATGAAAGAAGACTAGCGCGTTCCTACGAGCAGTACTTC. This encodes CASSPDERRLARSYEQYF. The chain employs TRBV6-2 or TRBV6-3 and TRBJ2-7; 8 bases are a match to TRBD2. The CDR3 runs to 18 residues. The V and J ends lost 5 bases and 1 base, in that order; junction bases with no gene match: 16. The germline gives CDR1 MNHEY, CDR2 SVGEGT.

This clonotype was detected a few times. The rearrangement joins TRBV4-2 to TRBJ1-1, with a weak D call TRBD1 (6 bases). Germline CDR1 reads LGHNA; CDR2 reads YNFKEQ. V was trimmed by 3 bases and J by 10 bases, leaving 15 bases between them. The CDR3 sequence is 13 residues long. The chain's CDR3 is CASSQDSWGGAFF. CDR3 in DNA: TGTGCCAGCAGCCAGGACAGTTGGGGTGGAGCTTTCTTT.

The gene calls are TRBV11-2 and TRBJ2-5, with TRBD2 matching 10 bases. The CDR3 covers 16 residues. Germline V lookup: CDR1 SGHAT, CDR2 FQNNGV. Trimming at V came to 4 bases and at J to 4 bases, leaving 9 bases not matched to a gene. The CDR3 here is CASSSGIAGGTETQYF. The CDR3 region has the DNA TGTGCCAGCAGCTCCGGGATAGCGGGAGGCACAGAGACCCAGTACTTC.

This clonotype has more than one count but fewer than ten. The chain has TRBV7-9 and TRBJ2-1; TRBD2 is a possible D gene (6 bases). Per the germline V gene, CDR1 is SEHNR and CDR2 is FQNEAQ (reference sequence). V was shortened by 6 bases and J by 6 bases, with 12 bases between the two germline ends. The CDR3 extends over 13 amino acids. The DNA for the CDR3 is TGTGCCAGCAGTGGAGGGAACTTCAATGAGCAGTTCTTC. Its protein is CASSGGNFNEQFF.

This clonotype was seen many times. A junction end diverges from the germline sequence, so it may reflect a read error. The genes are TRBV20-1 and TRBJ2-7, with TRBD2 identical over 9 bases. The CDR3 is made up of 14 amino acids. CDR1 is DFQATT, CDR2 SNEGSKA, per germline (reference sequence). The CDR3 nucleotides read TGCAGCGCTAGCGGGGAAATAAGCTCCTACGAGCAGTACTTC. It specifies CSASGEISSYEQYF.

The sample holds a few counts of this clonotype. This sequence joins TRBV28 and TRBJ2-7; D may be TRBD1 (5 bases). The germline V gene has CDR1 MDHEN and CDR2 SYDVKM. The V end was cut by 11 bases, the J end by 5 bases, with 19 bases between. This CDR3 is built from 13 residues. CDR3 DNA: TGTGCCGCCGGAAGGACACCCGTAGACGAGCAGTACTTC. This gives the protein CAAGRTPVDEQYF.

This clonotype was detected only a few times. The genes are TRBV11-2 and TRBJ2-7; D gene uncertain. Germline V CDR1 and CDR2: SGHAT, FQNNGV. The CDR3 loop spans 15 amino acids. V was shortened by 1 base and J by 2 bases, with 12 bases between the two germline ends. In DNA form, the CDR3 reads TGTGCCAGCAGCTTAGGTCCAGGTATAACCTACGAGCAGTACTTC. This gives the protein CASSLGPGITYEQYF.

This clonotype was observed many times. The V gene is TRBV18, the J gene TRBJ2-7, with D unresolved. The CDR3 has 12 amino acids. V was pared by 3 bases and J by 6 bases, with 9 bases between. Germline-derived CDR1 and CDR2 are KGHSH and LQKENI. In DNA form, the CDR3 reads TGTGCCAGCTCACCGAAGTACCCCGAGCAGTACTTC. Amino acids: CASSPKYPEQYF.